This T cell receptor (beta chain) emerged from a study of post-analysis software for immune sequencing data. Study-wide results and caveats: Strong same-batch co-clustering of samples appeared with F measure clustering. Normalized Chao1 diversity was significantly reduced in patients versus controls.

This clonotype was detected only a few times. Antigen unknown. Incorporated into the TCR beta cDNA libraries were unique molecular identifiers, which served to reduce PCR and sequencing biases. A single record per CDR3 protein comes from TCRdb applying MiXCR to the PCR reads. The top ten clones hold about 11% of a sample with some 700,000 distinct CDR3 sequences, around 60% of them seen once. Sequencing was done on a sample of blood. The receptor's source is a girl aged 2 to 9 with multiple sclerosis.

In DNA, the CDR3 is TGCAGCGTCGTCGGGGAGACGAGCTCCTACAATGAGCAGTTCTTC. Its translation: CSVVGETSSYNEQFF. The rearrangement links TRBV29-1 to TRBJ2-1, with D tentatively TRBD2 (5 bases). CDR1 is SQVTM and CDR2 is ANQGSEA in the germline V gene. The germline V and J ends were trimmed by 6 bases and 0 bases, with 15 bases remaining between them. The CDR3 runs 15 residues.